This TCR beta chain appears in the sequencing data of a study of lymphopenia after photon versus proton radiotherapy. Study-level results: Better survival with proton therapy was suggested as possible, not demonstrated. Larger post-nadir TCR diversity loss correlated inversely with survival in deceased patients. Post-nadir diversity loss with photons came from oligoclonal expansion, particularly CD8+ Temra cells. Photon-treated patients lost naive T cells and TCR diversity; proton-treated stayed stable.

Profiled with immunoSEQ multiplex PCR; TCRdb holds only in-frame clones, not every one. The sample has 50,000 to 75,000 clones, around 86% seen once. The V end was cut by 4 bases, the J end by 5 bases, with 14 bases between. The CDR3 totals 14 residues. Germline lookup yields CDR1 SGHAT and CDR2 FQDESV (reference sequence). Note on this clone: Its specificity is unknown.

The TCR originated in a man aged 40-49 years with gastric cancer. The source was peripheral blood, collected from a patient treated with photon-based radiotherapy. V is TRBV11-1 and J is TRBJ1-1; tentative D call: TRBD1 (5 bases). The CDR3 sequence: CASSSGVPGTEAFF. CDR3 nucleotides: TGTGCCAGCAGCTCGGGGGTCCCCGGGACTGAAGCTTTCTTT.